The 27 T cell receptor beta chains below come from one sample, sequenced in a study of tissue T cells after allogeneic stem cell transplantation. Profiling relied on immunoSEQ multiplex PCR, and the TCRdb table lists in-frame clones only, not all of them. Of just over 25,000 clones listed, about 90% were seen once; the top ten hold 2%. The sample was blood, taken before transplantation. All receptors derive from a male donor aged 60 or over who later had graft-versus-host disease after an allogeneic stem cell transplant.

The J gene is TRBJ2-2, the V gene TRBV28; 10 bases line up with TRBD2. The CDR3 covers 14 residues. Unmatched junction bases numbered 3, after V lost 5 bases and J lost 6 bases. Germline V CDR1 and CDR2: MDHEN, SYDVKM. Here the CDR3 DNA reads TGTGCCAGCAGTCTAGCGGGAGCGGCCGGGGAGCTGTTTTTT. Translating it yields CASSLAGAAGELFF.

The chain uses TRBV5-4 and TRBJ2-1; D is perhaps TRBD1 or TRBD2 (6 bases each). CDR3 length equals 14 residues. The V gene's germline CDR1 is SGHNT and CDR2 YYREEE (reference sequence). Trimming took off 2 bases at V and 7 bases at J, with 13 bases between the two ends. The CDR3 nucleotides read TGTGCCAGCAGCTTCCCGGGGGCAGGGAATGAGCAGTTCTTC. This codes for CASSFPGAGNEQFF.

The chain combines TRBV12-5 with TRBJ1-2, with D unresolved. Germline CDR1 and CDR2: LGHNT and FRNRAP. Between the trimmed V and J ends, which lost 0 bases and 3 bases, there was a span of 5 bases. The CDR3 spans 13 residues. The CDR3, as DNA: TGTGCTAGTGGTTTGGTACCCGACTATGGCTACACCTTC. It yields the protein CASGLVPDYGYTF.

The V and J genes are TRBV29-1 and TRBJ2-4; D call uncertain. The V gene's germline CDR1 is SQVTM and CDR2 ANQGSEA. V lost 4 bases and J 0 bases, leaving 7 bases between the germline ends. The length of the CDR3 is 13 residues. CDR3 region: CSVVWVAKNIQYF. CDR3 nucleotide sequence: TGCAGCGTTGTTTGGGTAGCCAAAAACATTCAGTACTTC.

The rearrangement joins TRBV5-5 to TRBJ1-5; a possible D gene is TRBD1 (5 bases). CDR3 size: 16 residues. Germline V gene lookup returns CDR1 SGHKS and CDR2 YYEKEE (reference sequence). Trimming took off 4 bases at V and 1 base at J, with 15 bases between the two ends. The CDR3 loop reads CASSRNGHASNQPQHF. The CDR3 coding sequence is TGTGCCAGCAGCCGCAACGGACACGCGAGCAATCAGCCCCAGCATTTT.

V gene TRBV18 combines with J gene TRBJ2-2; D perhaps matches TRBD2 (5 bases). The V end was cut by 5 bases, the J end by 2 bases, with 15 bases between. The CDR3 runs to 16 residues. The germline gives CDR1 KGHSH, CDR2 LQKENI. As DNA, the CDR3 is TGTGCCAGCTCAGCCTATGGAGCGGCAAACACCGGGGAGCTGTTTTTT. The encoded protein is CASSAYGAANTGELFF.

J is TRBJ2-7 and V is TRBV19; 16 positions agree with TRBD2. CDR1 is LNHDA, CDR2 SQIVND, per germline (reference sequence). V was pared by 7 bases and J by 6 bases, with 6 bases of the junction left unmatched. The CDR3 is 15 residues long. Written as DNA, the CDR3 is TGTGCCAGTAAGGGACTAGCGGGAGGGCCTACCGAGCAGTACTTC. It translates to CASKGLAGGPTEQYF.

The CDR3 spells CASSLFPSPVANSPLHF. CDR3 bases: TGTGCCAGCAGCTTATTCCCCTCGCCAGTGGCTAATTCACCCCTCCACTTT. The V gene is TRBV7-9, the J gene TRBJ1-6; D unclear. The CDR3 has 17 residues. The ends were cut back, 2 bases at V and 6 bases at J, with 17 bases in the middle. Germline loops: CDR1 SEHNR, CDR2 FQNEAQ (reference sequence).

The chain links TRBV29-1 to TRBJ2-5, with D unclear. Germline CDR1 reads SQVTM; CDR2 reads ANQGSEA. The CDR3 contains 11 residues. As DNA, the CDR3 is TGCAATGCGCACAACCAAGAGACCCAGTACTTC. Amino acids: CNAHNQETQYF. The entire variable domain, with the rest obtained from reference TRBV29-1 and TRBJ2-5, is as follows: SAVISQKPSRDICQRGTSLTIQCQVDSQVTMMFWYRQQPGQSLTLIATANQGSEATYESGFVIDKFPISRPNLTFSTLTVSNMSPEDSSIYLCNAHNQETQYFGPGTRLLVL.

This sequence joins TRBV7-6 and TRBJ2-1; TRBD1 aligns across 8 bases. This CDR3 has 14 residues. V lost 5 bases to trimming and J lost 8 bases; unmatched junction nucleotides: 8. The germline V gene has CDR1 SGHVS and CDR2 FNYEAQ. The CDR3 DNA sequence: TGTGCCAGCAGCCTACGGACAGGGTGGGATGAGCAGTTCTTC. It encodes CASSLRTGWDEQFF.

CDR3 residues: CASSLQGPGNQPQHF. CDR3 nucleotides: TGTGCCAGCAGCTTACAGGGCCCTGGCAATCAGCCCCAGCATTTT. The chain has TRBV7-9 and TRBJ1-5, with D maybe TRBD1 (5 bases). The CDR3 is 15 amino acids. Germline CDR1 reads SEHNR; CDR2 reads FQNEAQ (reference sequence). V lost 2 bases, J lost 2 bases, and 10 bases lay in between.

The V call is TRBV2, the J call TRBJ2-5; D unclear. The CDR3 covers 13 residues. In germline, CDR1 is SNHLY, CDR2 FYNNEI. V was trimmed by 3 bases and J by 9 bases, leaving 14 bases between them. CDR3 region: CASSEDHKRSQYF. The DNA of the CDR3 is TGTGCCAGCAGTGAGGACCACAAGAGATCCCAGTACTTC.

The chain combines TRBV15 with TRBJ1-1; no clear D gene. Looked up from germline, CDR1 is LNHNV and CDR2 is YYDKDF (reference sequence). V lost 6 bases to trimming and J lost 6 bases, with 11 bases between them. This CDR3 has 12 amino acids. The CDR3 nucleotides read TGTGCCACCAGACCTTTAGTGGCTGAAGCTTTCTTT. It translates to CATRPLVAEAFF.

The rearrangement joins TRBV19 to TRBJ2-5; tentatively, D is TRBD1 or TRBD2 (6 bases each). This CDR3 region has 14 residues. Trimming left V 5 bases short and J 4 bases short, with 14 bases between. CDR1 and CDR2 from the germline V gene are LNHDA and SQIVND (reference sequence). The CDR3 DNA follows: TGTGCCAGTAGTGTTTCGGGGGCGAGAGAGACCCAGTACTTC. It codes for CASSVSGARETQYF.

The rearrangement uses TRBV19 and TRBJ1-2, with D uncertain. The CDR3 is 13 amino acids. CDR1 is LNHDA and CDR2 is SQIVND in the germline V gene (reference sequence). Trimming left V 3 bases short and J 6 bases short, with 11 bases between. The CDR3 region is CASSMHKLDGYTF. The CDR3 DNA reads TGTGCCAGTAGTATGCACAAGTTGGATGGCTACACCTTC.

This chain joins TRBV10-2 and TRBJ1-3, with D hard to call. The CDR3 totals 13 residues. The germline CDR1 and CDR2 sequences are WSHSY and SAAADI. Between the trimmed V and J ends, which lost 2 bases and 0 bases, there was a span of 2 bases. Here the CDR3 DNA reads TGCGCCAGCAGTGAGAGCTCTGGAAACACCATATATTTT. It is translated as CASSESSGNTIYF.

In its sample, this clone was seen once. V usage is TRBV5-3 and J usage is TRBJ2-2; 8 bases fit TRBD2. TRBV5-3 is an ORF, with its function uncertain. V gave up 7 bases and J gave up 2 bases; unmatched junction bases: 28. This CDR3 comprises 22 residues. CDR3 bases: TGTGCCAGACCCGGGACAACTGCTACGTGGGGTAGCGGGAACCGAAACACCGGGGAGCTGTTTTTT. Translation gives CARPGTTATWGSGNRNTGELFF.

The rearrangement joins TRBV27 to TRBJ2-3; TRBD2 aligns across 10 bases. This CDR3 contains 16 residues. CDR1 and CDR2 (germline): MNHEY, SMNVEV (reference sequence). After removal of 5 bases from V and 4 bases from J, the junction contained 9 bases not matched to a gene. This CDR3 is CASSLGLASVADTQYF. The CDR3 bases are TGTGCCAGCAGTCTGGGACTAGCGTCAGTTGCAGATACGCAGTATTTT.

The rearrangement joins TRBV3-1 (or the pseudogene TRBV3-2) to TRBJ2-7; 7 bases align to TRBD1. The CDR3 consists of 14 residues. In germline, CDR1 is LGHDT, CDR2 YNNKEL (reference sequence). The junction had 10 bases not matched to a gene; V was cut back by 5 bases and J by 6 bases. The CDR3 DNA sequence: TGTGCCAGCAGCACACCGGGACAGTTACGCGAGCAGTACTTC. This encodes CASSTPGQLREQYF.

This clone came up once. The chain joins TRBV5-1 to TRBJ2-7, with 14 bases aligning to TRBD2. CDR3 length: 18 residues. Germline V CDR1 and CDR2: SGHRS, YFSETQ. The J segment lost 3 bases and the V segment lost 6 bases, leaving 14 bases of the junction unmatched. CDR3 loop: CASTPSGGGTSGSYEQYF. In DNA, the CDR3 is TGCGCCAGCACCCCCAGTGGTGGTGGGACTAGCGGGAGCTACGAGCAGTACTTC.

The chain recombines TRBV10-1 with TRBJ1-1; D not resolved. The CDR3 is 12 amino acids. V lost 2 bases and J lost 0, with 1 base in between. The germline CDR1 and CDR2 sequences are WNHNN and SYGVQD (reference sequence). Here the CDR3 reads CASSEMNTEAFF. CDR3 nucleotide sequence: TGCGCCAGCAGTGAGATGAACACTGAAGCTTTCTTT.

V is TRBV30 and J is TRBJ2-2; weak D call: TRBD2 (6 bases). The V end lost 0 bases, the J end lost 2 bases, and 13 bases lay between the germline ends. The CDR3 extends over 16 amino acids. The germline V gene encodes CDR1 GTSNPN and CDR2 SVGIG (reference sequence). The CDR3 bases are TGTGCCTGGAGTGTAGATCGGCGGGGCAACACCGGGGAGCTGTTTTTT. Translating gives CAWSVDRRGNTGELFF.

The rearrangement joins TRBV5-1 to TRBJ2-4; unclear D gene. This CDR3 is 16 amino acids long. V was pared by 4 bases and J by 0 bases, with 14 bases between. Germline loops: CDR1 SGHRS, CDR2 YFSETQ. The CDR3 DNA reads as TGCGCCAGCAGCCTGAATAGGCTTATAGCCAAAAACATTCAGTACTTC. Its protein product is CASSLNRLIAKNIQYF.

The chain recombines TRBV5-1 with TRBJ2-5; D not resolved. This CDR3 contains 14 residues. The V and J ends lost 0 bases and 2 bases respectively, with 8 bases between them. Germline V gene lookup returns CDR1 SGHRS and CDR2 YFSETQ. The CDR3 is CASSLGFVQETQYF. The CDR3 nucleotides are TGCGCCAGCAGCTTGGGATTTGTTCAAGAGACCCAGTACTTC.

This rearrangement joins TRBV6-6 to TRBJ1-2; TRBD1 agrees at 8 bases. The CDR3 has 13 amino acids. V shed 5 bases, J shed 12 bases, and the junction held 11 bases outside the gene matches. CDR1 is MNHNY and CDR2 is SVGAGI in the germline V gene (reference sequence). The CDR3 region has the DNA TGTGCCAGCAGTCCACCGGGACAGGTAGACCACACCTTC. Translated: CASSPPGQVDHTF.

This sequence joins TRBV6-2 or TRBV6-3 and TRBJ2-5; the D gene is possibly TRBD1 (5 bases). Germline V gene data show CDR1 as MNHEY and CDR2 as SVGEGT. The CDR3 consists of 14 residues. V was trimmed by 4 bases and J by 0 bases, leaving 9 bases between them. The DNA for the CDR3 is TGTGCCAGCAGTTGGGGCGGATACCAAGAGACCCAGTACTTC. This translates into CASSWGGYQETQYF.

This chain connects TRBV11-2 to TRBJ2-3; D could derive from TRBD1 or TRBD2 (5 bases each). V was trimmed by 5 bases and J by 1 base, leaving 16 bases between them. CDR1 is SGHAT, CDR2 FQNNGV, per germline. The CDR3 has 16 amino acids. CDR3 sequence: CASSPWAVGGTDTQYF. CDR3 DNA: TGTGCCAGCAGCCCCTGGGCGGTGGGGGGCACAGATACGCAGTATTTT.